The T cell receptor beta chain under discussion was sequenced for a study of blood T cell repertoires in COVID-19. Original data processing: Amplification of reference gene primers was used by the study to estimate nucleated cell counts. Generated by immunoSEQ multiplex PCR, the TCRdb table keeps only in-frame clones and is missing some. D and trimming were read from the DNA, whereas the V and J calls and clone size are those reported in that table. In the table there are 90,000 to 110,000 clones, around 82% of which are singletons. CDR1 and CDR2 (germline): PRHDT, FYEKMQ (reference sequence). With 5 bases removed from V and 4 bases from J, the gap between germline ends came to 18 bases. There are 16 residues in the CDR3.

Material: peripheral blood. This TCR was sampled from a human donor in a cohort sampled during active or convalescent COVID-19. The rearrangement links TRBV13 to TRBJ2-1, with D maybe TRBD1 (6 bases). The CDR3 region is CASSPPDRTGYNEQFF. CDR3 DNA sequence: TGTGCCAGCAGCCCGCCGGACAGAACGGGGTACAATGAGCAGTTCTTC.